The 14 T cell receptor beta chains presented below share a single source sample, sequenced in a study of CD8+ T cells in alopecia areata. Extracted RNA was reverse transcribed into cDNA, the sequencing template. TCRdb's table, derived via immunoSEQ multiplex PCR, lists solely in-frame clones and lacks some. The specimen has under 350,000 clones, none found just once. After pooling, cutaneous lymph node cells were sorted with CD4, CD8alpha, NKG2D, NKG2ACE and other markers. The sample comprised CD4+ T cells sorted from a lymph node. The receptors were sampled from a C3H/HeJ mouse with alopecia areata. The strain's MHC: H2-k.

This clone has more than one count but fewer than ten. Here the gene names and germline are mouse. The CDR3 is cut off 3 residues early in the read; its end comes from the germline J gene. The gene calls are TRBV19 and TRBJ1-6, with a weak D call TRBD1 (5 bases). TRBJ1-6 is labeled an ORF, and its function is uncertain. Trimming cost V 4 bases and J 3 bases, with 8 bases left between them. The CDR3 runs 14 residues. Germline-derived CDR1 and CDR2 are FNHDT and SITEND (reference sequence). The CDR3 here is CASSQQVYNSPLYF. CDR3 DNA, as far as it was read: TGTGCCAGCAGTCAACAGGTCTATAATTCGCCC.

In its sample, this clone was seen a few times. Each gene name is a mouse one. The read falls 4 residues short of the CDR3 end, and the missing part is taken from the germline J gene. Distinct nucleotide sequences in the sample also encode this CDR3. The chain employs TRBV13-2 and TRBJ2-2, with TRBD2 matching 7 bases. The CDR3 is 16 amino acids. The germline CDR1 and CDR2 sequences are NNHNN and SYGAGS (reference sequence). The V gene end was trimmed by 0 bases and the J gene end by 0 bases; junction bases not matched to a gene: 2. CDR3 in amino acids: CASGDDWGANTGQLYF. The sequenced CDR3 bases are TGTGCCAGCGGTGATGATTGGGGGGCAAACACCGGG.

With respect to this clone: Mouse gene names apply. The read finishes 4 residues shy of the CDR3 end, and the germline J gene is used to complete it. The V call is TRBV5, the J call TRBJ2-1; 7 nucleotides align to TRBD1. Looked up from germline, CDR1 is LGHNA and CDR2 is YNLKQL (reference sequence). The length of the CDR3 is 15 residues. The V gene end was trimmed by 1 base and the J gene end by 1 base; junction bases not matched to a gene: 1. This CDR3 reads CASSQGGQNYAEQFF. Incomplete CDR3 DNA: TGTGCCAGCAGCCAAGGGGGACAGAACTATGCT.

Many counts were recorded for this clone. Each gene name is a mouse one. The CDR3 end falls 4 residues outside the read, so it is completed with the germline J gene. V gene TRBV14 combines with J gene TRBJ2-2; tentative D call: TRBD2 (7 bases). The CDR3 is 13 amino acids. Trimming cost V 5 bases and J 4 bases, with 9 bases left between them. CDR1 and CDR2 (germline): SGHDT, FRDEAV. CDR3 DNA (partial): TGTGCCAGCAGGAGGGGGGCCACCGGG. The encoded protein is CASRRGATG. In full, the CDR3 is CASRRGATGQLYF.

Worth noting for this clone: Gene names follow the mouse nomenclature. CDR3 amino acids: CASSGQGAWGAETLYF. The part of the CDR3 DNA that was read is TGTGCCAGCAGTGGACAGGGGGCATGGGGTGCAGAA. V and J are TRBV13-1 and TRBJ2-3, with 10 bases aligning to TRBD1. Read sequence stops 4 residues before the CDR3 end, and the germline J gene provides the missing end. This CDR3 is built from 16 residues. J gave up 1 base and V 3 bases, and 5 bases lay outside the gene matches. The germline V gene encodes CDR1 NSHNY and CDR2 SYGAGN.

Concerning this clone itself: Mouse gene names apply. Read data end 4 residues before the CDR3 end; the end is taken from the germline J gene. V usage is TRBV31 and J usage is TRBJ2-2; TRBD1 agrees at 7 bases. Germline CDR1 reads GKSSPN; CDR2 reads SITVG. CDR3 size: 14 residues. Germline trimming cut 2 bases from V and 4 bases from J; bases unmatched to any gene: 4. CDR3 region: CAWSYRGGTGQLYF. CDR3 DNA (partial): TGTGCCTGGAGTTACAGGGGAGGCACCGGG.

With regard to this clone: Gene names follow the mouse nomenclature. CDR3 bases read: TGTGCCAGCAGTGCCAGGACTGGGGGTCTTAACACCGGG. Protein sequence: CASSARTGGLNTG. The CDR3 in its entirety is CASSARTGGLNTGQLYF. V usage is TRBV13-1 and J usage is TRBJ2-2; TRBD2 aligns across 10 bases. The observed sequence ends 4 residues before the CDR3 terminus, with the missing tail filled in from the germline J gene. The CDR3 is made up of 17 amino acids. The V gene end was trimmed by 3 bases and the J gene end by 2 bases; junction bases not matched to a gene: 7. The V gene's germline CDR1 is NSHNY and CDR2 SYGAGN.

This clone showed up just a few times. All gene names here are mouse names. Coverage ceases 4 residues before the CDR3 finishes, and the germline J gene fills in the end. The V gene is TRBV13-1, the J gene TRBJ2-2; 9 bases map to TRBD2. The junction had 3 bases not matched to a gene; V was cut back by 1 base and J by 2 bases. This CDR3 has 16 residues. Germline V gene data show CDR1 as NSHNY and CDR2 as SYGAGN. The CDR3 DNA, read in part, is TGTGCCAGCAGTGATCCCTGGGGGGGGAACACCGGG. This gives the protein CASSDPWGGNTG. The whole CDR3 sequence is CASSDPWGGNTGQLYF.

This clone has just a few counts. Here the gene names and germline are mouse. Incomplete CDR3 DNA: TGCACCTGCAGTGCTCCCCAGGCCTATGCT. Translating it yields CTCSAPQAYA. The CDR3, in full, reads CTCSAPQAYAEQFF. The genes are TRBV1 and TRBJ2-1; D not certain. The read ends 4 residues before the CDR3 terminus; that terminus is restored from the germline J gene. The length of the CDR3 is 14 residues. Germline CDR1 reads NSQYPW; CDR2 reads LRSPGD (reference sequence). Trimming cost V 3 bases and J 3 bases, with 9 bases left between them.

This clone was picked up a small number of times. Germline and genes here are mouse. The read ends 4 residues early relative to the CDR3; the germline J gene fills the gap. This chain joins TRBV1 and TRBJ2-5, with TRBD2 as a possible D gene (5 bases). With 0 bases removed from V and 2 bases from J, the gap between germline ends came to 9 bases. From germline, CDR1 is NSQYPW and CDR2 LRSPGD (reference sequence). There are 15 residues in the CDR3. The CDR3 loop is CTCSADGVSQDTQYF. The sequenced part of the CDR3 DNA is TGCACCTGCAGTGCAGATGGGGTTTCCCAAGAC.

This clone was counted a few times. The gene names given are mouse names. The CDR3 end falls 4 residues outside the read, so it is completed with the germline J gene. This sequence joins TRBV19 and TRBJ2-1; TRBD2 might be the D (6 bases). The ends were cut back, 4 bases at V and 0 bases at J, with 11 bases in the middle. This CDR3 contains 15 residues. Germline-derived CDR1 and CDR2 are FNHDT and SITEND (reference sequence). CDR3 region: CASSPTGFNYAEQFF. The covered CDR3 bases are TGTGCCAGCAGTCCCACTGGGTTTAACTATGCT.

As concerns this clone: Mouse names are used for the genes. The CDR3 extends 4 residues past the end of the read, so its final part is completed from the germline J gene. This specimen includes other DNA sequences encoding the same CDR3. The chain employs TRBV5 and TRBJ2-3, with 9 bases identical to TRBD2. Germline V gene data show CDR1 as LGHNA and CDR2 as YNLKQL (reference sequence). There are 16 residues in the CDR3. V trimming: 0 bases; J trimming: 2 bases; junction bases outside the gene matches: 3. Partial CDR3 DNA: TGTGCCAGCAGCCAAGATTGGGGGGGCGATGCAGAA. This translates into CASSQDWGGDAE. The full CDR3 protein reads CASSQDWGGDAETLYF.

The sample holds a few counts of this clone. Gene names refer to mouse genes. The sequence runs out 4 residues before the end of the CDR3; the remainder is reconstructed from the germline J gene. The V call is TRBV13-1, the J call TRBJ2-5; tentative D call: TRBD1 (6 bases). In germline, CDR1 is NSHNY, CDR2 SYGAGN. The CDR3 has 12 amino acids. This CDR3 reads CASRDMEDTQYF. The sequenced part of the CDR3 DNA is TGTGCCAGCCGGGACATGGAAGAC.

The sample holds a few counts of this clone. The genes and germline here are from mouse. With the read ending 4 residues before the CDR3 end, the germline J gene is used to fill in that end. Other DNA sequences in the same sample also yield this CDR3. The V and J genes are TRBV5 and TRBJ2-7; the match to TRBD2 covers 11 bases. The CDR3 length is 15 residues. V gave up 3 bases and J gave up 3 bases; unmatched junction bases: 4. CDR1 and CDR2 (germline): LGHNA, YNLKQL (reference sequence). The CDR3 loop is CASSQAGTGGYEQYF. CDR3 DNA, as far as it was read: TGTGCCAGCAGCCAGGCCGGGACTGGGGGCTAT.